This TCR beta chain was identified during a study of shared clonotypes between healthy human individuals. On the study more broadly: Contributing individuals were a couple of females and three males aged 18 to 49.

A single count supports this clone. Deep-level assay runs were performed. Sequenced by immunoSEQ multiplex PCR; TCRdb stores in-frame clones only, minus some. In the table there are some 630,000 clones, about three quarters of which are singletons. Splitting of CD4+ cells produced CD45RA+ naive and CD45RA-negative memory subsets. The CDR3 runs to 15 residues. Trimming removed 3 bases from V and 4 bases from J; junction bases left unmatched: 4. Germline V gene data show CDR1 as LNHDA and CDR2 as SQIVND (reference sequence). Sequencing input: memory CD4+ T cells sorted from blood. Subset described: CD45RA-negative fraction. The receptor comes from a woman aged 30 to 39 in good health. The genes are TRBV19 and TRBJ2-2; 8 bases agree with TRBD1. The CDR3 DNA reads TGTGCCAGTAGTATGAGAGACAGGGGCACCGGGGAGCTGTTTTTT. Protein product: CASSMRDRGTGELFF.